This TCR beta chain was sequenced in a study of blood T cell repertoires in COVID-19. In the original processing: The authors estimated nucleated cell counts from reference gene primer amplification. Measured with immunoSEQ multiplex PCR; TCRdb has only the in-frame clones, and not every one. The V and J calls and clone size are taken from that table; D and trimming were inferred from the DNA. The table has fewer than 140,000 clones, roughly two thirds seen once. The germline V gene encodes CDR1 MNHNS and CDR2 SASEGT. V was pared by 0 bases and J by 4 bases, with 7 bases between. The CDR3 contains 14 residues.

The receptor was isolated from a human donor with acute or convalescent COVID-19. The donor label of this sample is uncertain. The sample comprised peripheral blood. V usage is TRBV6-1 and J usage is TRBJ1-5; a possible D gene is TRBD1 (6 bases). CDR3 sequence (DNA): TGTGCCAGCAGTGAAGCAAGGGGGAATCAGCCCCAGCATTTT. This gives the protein CASSEARGNQPQHF.